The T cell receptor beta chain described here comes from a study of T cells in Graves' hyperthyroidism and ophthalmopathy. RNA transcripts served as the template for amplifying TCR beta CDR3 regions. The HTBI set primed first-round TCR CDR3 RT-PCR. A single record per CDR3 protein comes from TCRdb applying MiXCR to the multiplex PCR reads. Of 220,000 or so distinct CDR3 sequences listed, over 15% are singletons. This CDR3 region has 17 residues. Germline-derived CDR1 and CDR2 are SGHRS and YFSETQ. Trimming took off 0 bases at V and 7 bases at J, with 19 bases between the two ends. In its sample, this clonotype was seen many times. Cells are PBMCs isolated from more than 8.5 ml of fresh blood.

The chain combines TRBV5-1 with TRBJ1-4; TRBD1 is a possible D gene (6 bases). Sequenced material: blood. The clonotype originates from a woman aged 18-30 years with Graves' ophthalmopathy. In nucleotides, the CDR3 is TGCGCCAGCAGCTTGGGCATTTCAGGGGATGGCAGTGAAAAACTGTTTTTT. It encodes CASSLGISGDGSEKLFF.